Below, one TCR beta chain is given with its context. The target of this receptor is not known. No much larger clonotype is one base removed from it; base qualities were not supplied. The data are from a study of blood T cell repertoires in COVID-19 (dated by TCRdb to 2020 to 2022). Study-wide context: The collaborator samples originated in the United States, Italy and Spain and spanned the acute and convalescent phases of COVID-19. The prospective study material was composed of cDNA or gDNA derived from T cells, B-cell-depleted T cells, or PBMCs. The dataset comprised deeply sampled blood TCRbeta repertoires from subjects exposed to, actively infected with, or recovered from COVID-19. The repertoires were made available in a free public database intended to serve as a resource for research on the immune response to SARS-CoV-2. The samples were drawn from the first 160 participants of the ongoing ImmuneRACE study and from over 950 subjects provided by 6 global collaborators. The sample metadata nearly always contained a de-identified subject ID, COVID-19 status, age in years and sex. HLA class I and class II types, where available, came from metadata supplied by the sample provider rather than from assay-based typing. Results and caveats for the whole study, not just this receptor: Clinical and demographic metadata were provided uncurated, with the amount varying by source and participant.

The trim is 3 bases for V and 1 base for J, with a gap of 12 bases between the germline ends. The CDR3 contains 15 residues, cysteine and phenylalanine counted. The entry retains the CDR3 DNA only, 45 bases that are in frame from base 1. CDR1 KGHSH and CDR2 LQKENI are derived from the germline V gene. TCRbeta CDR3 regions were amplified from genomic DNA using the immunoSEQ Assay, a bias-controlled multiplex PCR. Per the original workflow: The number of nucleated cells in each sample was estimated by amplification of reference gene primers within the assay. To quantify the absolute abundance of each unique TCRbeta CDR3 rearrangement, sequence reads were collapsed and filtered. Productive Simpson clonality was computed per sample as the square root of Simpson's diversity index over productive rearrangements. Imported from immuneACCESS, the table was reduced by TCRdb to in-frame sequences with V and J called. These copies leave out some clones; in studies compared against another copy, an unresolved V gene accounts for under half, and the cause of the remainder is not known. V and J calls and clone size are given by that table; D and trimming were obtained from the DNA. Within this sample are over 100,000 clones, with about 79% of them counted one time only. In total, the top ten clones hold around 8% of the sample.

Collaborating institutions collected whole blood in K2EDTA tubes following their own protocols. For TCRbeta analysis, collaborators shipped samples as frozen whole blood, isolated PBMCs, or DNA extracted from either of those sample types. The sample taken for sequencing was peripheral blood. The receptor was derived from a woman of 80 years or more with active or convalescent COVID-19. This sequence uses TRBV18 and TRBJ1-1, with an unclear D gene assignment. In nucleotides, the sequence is TGTGCCAGCTCACCTGGCGGTCAGAGGAACACTGAAGCTTTCTTT. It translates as CASSPGGQRNTEAFF.